This T cell receptor (beta chain) was sequenced in a study of blood T cell repertoires in COVID-19. In the study overall: Samples representing acute and convalescent COVID-19 were sourced from the United States, Italy and Spain. In each case, the material was cDNA or gDNA derived from T cells, B-cell-depleted T cells, or PBMCs.

Sequenced by immunoSEQ multiplex PCR; TCRdb stores in-frame clones only, minus some. This sample yields about 140,000 clones, of which more than 65% are seen a single time; approximately 4% belongs to the top ten. The CDR3 runs 13 residues. V was clipped by 1 base and J by 5 bases, with 9 bases between them. Germline V gives CDR1 SGHRS, CDR2 YFSETQ. The specimen sequenced was peripheral blood. The gene calls are TRBV5-1 and TRBJ1-2; a weak D match, TRBD1 (5 bases). This receptor was identified in a woman aged 60-70 years with acute or convalescent COVID-19. The CDR3 coding sequence is TGCGCCAGCAGCTTGTCAGACAGATATGGCTACACCTTC. Protein product: CASSLSDRYGYTF.